This passage covers 30 T cell receptor beta chains from one sample sequenced in a study of blood T cell repertoires in COVID-19. TCRdb's table, derived via immunoSEQ multiplex PCR, lists solely in-frame clones and lacks some. Among more than 300,000 clones listed, roughly 86% were seen once. Sample: PBMCs or T cells enriched from blood (not recorded which). The receptors stem from a man aged 35 to 55 in a cohort exposed to, infected with or recovered from COVID-19 (not recorded which).

This clone was observed a few times. CDR3 residues: CASSHLWTGNGYTF. In DNA form, the CDR3 reads TGTGCCAGCAGCCACCTTTGGACAGGGAATGGCTACACCTTC. The chain recombines TRBV7-2 with TRBJ1-2; 8 nucleotides match TRBD1. This CDR3 comprises 14 residues. Losses at the gene ends were 5 bases for V and 6 bases for J; bases not matched to a gene: 8. In germline, CDR1 is SGHTA, CDR2 FQGNSA. Drawing the rest from reference TRBV7-2 and TRBJ1-2, the complete variable domain is GAGVSQSPSNKVTEKGKDVELRCDPISGHTALYWYRQSLGQGLEFLIYFQGNSAPDKSGLPSDRFSAERTGGSVSTLTIQRTQQEDSAVYLCASSHLWTGNGYTFGSGTRLTVV.

V gene TRBV20-1 combines with J gene TRBJ1-1; no reliable D call. The CDR3 is made up of 11 amino acids. V lost 5 bases, J lost 3 bases, and 7 bases lay in between. The germline gives CDR1 DFQATT, CDR2 SNEGSKA (reference sequence). This CDR3 is CSAPYDTEAFF. CDR3 bases: TGCAGTGCTCCGTATGACACTGAAGCTTTCTTT.

V is TRBV18 and J is TRBJ2-7; D remains ambiguous. V shed 3 bases and J shed 7 bases, with 13 bases lying between them. This CDR3 spans 13 amino acids. From germline, CDR1 is KGHSH and CDR2 LQKENI. The DNA of the CDR3 is TGTGCCAGCTCACCTTCTACGTATTGGGAGCAGTACTTC. Translated, it gives CASSPSTYWEQYF.

The V gene is TRBV5-4, the J gene TRBJ1-1; TRBD1 agrees at 7 bases. V lost 3 bases to trimming and J lost 2 bases; unmatched junction nucleotides: 7. This CDR3 has 15 residues. Germline V gene lookup returns CDR1 SGHNT and CDR2 YYREEE (reference sequence). The CDR3 bases are TGTGCCAGCAGCTCGAACAGGGGCGTAAACACTGAAGCTTTCTTT. Protein product: CASSSNRGVNTEAFF.

The rearrangement links TRBV30 to TRBJ2-7, with TRBD2 identical over 12 bases. Germline V gene sequence: CDR1 GTSNPN, CDR2 SVGIG (reference sequence). CDR3 length equals 13 residues. V lost 4 bases to trimming and J lost 6 bases; unmatched junction nucleotides: 4. CDR3 loop: CAWKTSGSGEQYF. CDR3 nucleotide sequence: TGTGCCTGGAAGACTAGCGGGAGCGGCGAGCAGTACTTC.

This clone appeared a single time. The chain uses TRBV7-9 and TRBJ2-1; 14 bases match TRBD2. The CDR3 sequence is 19 residues long. From germline, CDR1 is SEHNR and CDR2 FQNEAQ (reference sequence). V lost 5 bases and J lost 3; bases outside the gene matches: 12. The CDR3 bases are TGTGCCAGCAGCCCCCCGCCGGGACTAGCGGGAGTAAGCTACAATGAGCAGTTCTTC. Its protein is CASSPPPGLAGVSYNEQFF.

The CDR3 spells CATSELSGTSGGYNEQFF. The CDR3 DNA sequence: TGTGCCACCAGTGAGCTCTCCGGGACTAGCGGGGGATACAATGAGCAGTTCTTC. The chain employs TRBV24-1 and TRBJ2-1; TRBD2 matches 14 bases. The CDR3 totals 18 residues. With V trimmed by 4 bases and J by 4 bases, 8 bases remained unmatched. Germline assignment: CDR1 KGHDR and CDR2 SFDVKD.

The rearrangement uses TRBV4-1 and TRBJ2-7, with 7 bases aligning to TRBD2. This CDR3 contains 15 residues. Unmatched junction bases numbered 6, after V lost 4 bases and J lost 0 bases. Germline-derived CDR1 and CDR2 are MGHRA and YSYEKL. The CDR3: CASSPQAGFSYEQYF. CDR3 nucleotides: TGCGCCAGCAGCCCACAAGCGGGATTCTCCTACGAGCAGTACTTC.

This clone was observed at least ten times. The chain has TRBV6-1 and TRBJ2-2; D is possibly TRBD1 (5 bases). V was cut by 0 bases and J by 4 bases, with 9 bases left in between. The CDR3 is 15 amino acids. Germline loops: CDR1 MNHNS, CDR2 SASEGT. CDR3 sequence: CASSEAQGGTGELFF. The CDR3 DNA is TGTGCCAGCAGTGAAGCCCAGGGTGGCACCGGGGAGCTGTTTTTT.

The rearrangement joins TRBV10-1 to TRBJ2-3; 8 positions match TRBD2. The CDR3 contains 15 residues. Looked up from germline, CDR1 is WNHNN and CDR2 is SYGVQD (reference sequence). J was trimmed by 4 bases and V by 4 bases; bases with no gene match: 7. DNA for the CDR3: TGCGCCAGCAGTGTAAGCGGGAGAATCGCAGATACGCAGTATTTT. This sequence encodes CASSVSGRIADTQYF.

The rearrangement uses TRBV14 and TRBJ1-6; D remains ambiguous. Trimming pared 1 base from V and 9 bases from J, leaving 7 bases between. In germline, CDR1 is SGHDN, CDR2 FVKESK. The CDR3 has 13 residues. CDR3 in DNA: TGTGCCAGCAGCCAAGGGCCGATTTCACCCCTCCACTTT. Amino acid sequence: CASSQGPISPLHF.

The V and J genes are TRBV3-1 (or the pseudogene TRBV3-2) and TRBJ1-1, with TRBD1 identical over 9 bases. Losses at the gene ends were 1 base for V and 1 base for J; bases not matched to a gene: 13. This CDR3 contains 19 residues. The germline gives CDR1 LGHDT, CDR2 YNNKEL (reference sequence). The CDR3 DNA reads as TGTGCCAGCAGCCAAGGCCAGGGACAGGGCGGGGTGAAGAACACTGAAGCTTTCTTT. This codes for CASSQGQGQGGVKNTEAFF.

The rearrangement joins TRBV5-1 to TRBJ2-7, with 7 bases aligning to TRBD1. Germline trimming cut 4 bases from V and 3 bases from J; bases unmatched to any gene: 13. Per the germline V gene, CDR1 is SGHRS and CDR2 is YFSETQ. This CDR3 comprises 16 residues. CDR3 DNA: TGCGCCAGCAGCGCGACAACCGGGACAGCGTACTACGAGCAGTACTTC. Its translation: CASSATTGTAYYEQYF.

The chain combines TRBV11-1 with TRBJ2-7; TRBD2 matches 11 bases. V lost 5 bases and J lost 4; bases outside the gene matches: 7. Germline values: CDR1 SGHAT, CDR2 FQDESV (reference sequence). This CDR3 spans 15 amino acids. The CDR3 sequence: CASSIYGTSGYEQYF. CDR3 in DNA: TGTGCCAGCAGCATTTACGGGACTAGCGGTTACGAGCAGTACTTC.

V is TRBV25-1 and J is TRBJ1-2, with D possibly being TRBD1 (6 bases). The CDR3 has 13 amino acids. Germline assignment: CDR1 MGHDK and CDR2 SYGVNS. Trimming shortened V by 2 bases and J by 5 bases, and 9 bases separated the two germline ends. The CDR3 loop reads CASSEGGRYGYTF. The CDR3 bases are TGTGCCAGCAGTGAAGGGGGCAGGTATGGCTACACCTTC.

CDR3 nucleotide sequence: TGTGCCAGCAGCCAAAGACAAGACACTGAAGCTTTCTTT. Translation gives CASSQRQDTEAFF. V usage is TRBV3-1 (or the pseudogene TRBV3-2) and J usage is TRBJ1-1; unclear D gene. Germline values: CDR1 LGHDT, CDR2 YNNKEL (reference sequence). This CDR3 region has 13 residues. The V end lost 2 bases, the J end lost 3 bases, and 7 bases lay between the germline ends.

The rearrangement uses TRBV11-2 and TRBJ1-1; weak D call: TRBD1 (5 bases). Germline-derived CDR1 and CDR2 are SGHAT and FQNNGV. Trimming cost V 5 bases and J 9 bases, with 16 bases left between them. The CDR3 extends over 13 amino acids. CDR3 DNA: TGTGCCAGCAGCCCTGACTCGGGACTCAAAGCTTTCTTT. It codes for CASSPDSGLKAFF.

This chain uses TRBV6-5 with TRBJ2-7, with 7 nucleotides matching TRBD1. V lost 7 bases to trimming and J lost 2 bases; unmatched junction nucleotides: 8. CDR3 length: 14 amino acids. Germline loops: CDR1 MNHEY, CDR2 SVGAGI. The CDR3 spells CASIHRDRAYEQYF. The CDR3, as DNA: TGTGCCAGCATCCACAGGGACAGAGCCTACGAGCAGTACTTC.

This sequence joins TRBV9 and TRBJ2-7; weak D call: TRBD2 (6 bases). The ends were cut back, 0 bases at V and 4 bases at J, with 14 bases in the middle. This CDR3 spans 15 amino acids. CDR1 SGDLS and CDR2 YYNGEE come from the germline V gene. The CDR3 loop is CASSVVSAGPYEQYF. In DNA form, the CDR3 reads TGTGCCAGCAGCGTAGTGTCGGCGGGACCGTACGAGCAGTACTTC. Filled out from reference TRBV9 and TRBJ2-7, the complete variable domain reads DSGVTQTPKHLITATGQRVTLRCSPRSGDLSVYWYQQSLDQGLQFLIQYYNGEERAKGNILERFSAQQFPDLHSELNLSSLELGDSALYFCASSVVSAGPYEQYFGPGTRLTVT.

The gene calls are TRBV10-2 and TRBJ2-2; TRBD2 is a possible D gene (6 bases). CDR1 WSHSY and CDR2 SAAADI come from the germline V gene. There are 15 residues in the CDR3. Trimming removed 3 bases at V and 6 bases at J, with 14 bases between. The CDR3 bases are TGCGCCAGCAGTGAACGGGGGAGCGGCTCCGGGGAGCTGTTTTTT. It is translated as CASSERGSGSGELFF.

The chain uses TRBV18 and TRBJ1-1; D is undetermined. Germline V gene data show CDR1 as KGHSH and CDR2 as LQKENI. The CDR3 has 15 residues. Trimming cost V 2 bases and J 1 base, with 11 bases left between them. The CDR3 nucleotides read TGTGCCAGCTCACCATTTACAAATAAGAACACTGAAGCTTTCTTT. Encoded protein: CASSPFTNKNTEAFF.

The gene calls are TRBV9 and TRBJ1-1, with D possibly being TRBD1 (5 bases). Trimming shortened V by 4 bases and J by 5 bases, and 12 bases separated the two germline ends. Per the germline V gene, CDR1 is SGDLS and CDR2 is YYNGEE. CDR3 size: 13 residues. Here the CDR3 reads CASSSRGGTEAFF. The CDR3 coding sequence is TGTGCCAGCAGCTCCCGGGGGGGGACTGAAGCTTTCTTT.

This chain joins TRBV5-5 and TRBJ1-3; D gene ambiguous. The CDR3 covers 14 residues. Germline V gene data show CDR1 as SGHKS and CDR2 as YYEKEE (reference sequence). Trimming cost V 4 bases and J 0 bases, with 8 bases left between them. The CDR3 DNA reads TGTGCCAGCAGCCCGGGTCGCTCTGGAAACACCATATATTTT. It encodes CASSPGRSGNTIYF.

The V gene is TRBV2, the J gene TRBJ1-5; unclear D gene. Germline CDR1 SNHLY, CDR2 FYNNEI. V gave up 8 bases and J gave up 3 bases, with 11 bases separating them. The CDR3 is 13 residues long. CDR3 region: CASEEGLNQPQHF. As DNA, the CDR3 is TGTGCCAGCGAGGAGGGTCTCAATCAGCCCCAGCATTTT.

The rearrangement links TRBV28 to TRBJ1-2, with D possibly being TRBD1 (5 bases). Germline CDR1 MDHEN, CDR2 SYDVKM. V was clipped by 5 bases and J by 7 bases, with 14 bases between them. CDR3 length equals 13 residues. CDR3 sequence (DNA): TGTGCCAGCAGTCTCCGTACAGGATCTGGCTACACCTTC. Its protein product is CASSLRTGSGYTF.

The chain has TRBV7-2 and TRBJ2-1, with 7 nucleotides matching TRBD2. The CDR3 has 16 amino acids. The V gene's germline CDR1 is SGHTA and CDR2 FQGNSA. The V gene end was trimmed by 2 bases and the J gene end by 3 bases; junction bases not matched to a gene: 7. CDR3 protein: CASSLLPGLHYNEQFF. The DNA for the CDR3 is TGTGCCAGCAGCTTACTCCCGGGACTACACTACAATGAGCAGTTCTTC. The full variable domain, its missing parts supplied by reference TRBV7-2 and TRBJ2-1, is GAGVSQSPSNKVTEKGKDVELRCDPISGHTALYWYRQSLGQGLEFLIYFQGNSAPDKSGLPSDRFSAERTGGSVSTLTIQRTQQEDSAVYLCASSLLPGLHYNEQFFGPGTRLTVL.

The chain uses TRBV18 and TRBJ1-2; 7 bases agree with TRBD1. With 4 bases clipped from V and 4 bases from J, the junction kept 9 bases outside the gene matches. Germline CDR1 reads KGHSH; CDR2 reads LQKENI. This CDR3 region has 15 residues. As DNA, the CDR3 is TGTGCCAGCTCACAAAGGACAGGTGAACTCTATGGCTACACCTTC. Translated: CASSQRTGELYGYTF.

The rearrangement uses TRBV30 and TRBJ2-3; tentative D call: TRBD1 (6 bases). Trimming took 0 bases from V and 0 from J, leaving 10 bases between them. This CDR3 is 15 amino acids long. The germline CDR1 and CDR2 sequences are GTSNPN and SVGIG (reference sequence). The CDR3 region has the DNA TGTGCCTGGAGTGTACTCGGGACAAGCACAGATACGCAGTATTTT. It yields the protein CAWSVLGTSTDTQYF.

The chain employs TRBV25-1 and TRBJ2-4; TRBD1 matches at 7 bases. From germline, CDR1 is MGHDK and CDR2 SYGVNS. The CDR3 consists of 15 residues. Trimming took 2 bases from V and 2 from J; bases not matched to a gene: 3. The CDR3 sequence is CASSEPRGSKNIQYF. The CDR3 coding sequence is TGTGCCAGCAGTGAACCCAGGGGGTCCAAAAACATTCAGTACTTC. The complete variable domain, with remaining parts taken from reference TRBV25-1 and TRBJ2-4, reads EADIYQTPRYLVIGTGKKITLECSQTMGHDKMYWYQQDPGMELHLIHYSYGVNSTEKGDLSSESTVSRIRTEHFPLTLESARPSHTSQYLCASSEPRGSKNIQYFGAGTRLSVL.

The chain is built from TRBV6-2 or TRBV6-3 and TRBJ2-7; D is undetermined. V was clipped by 0 bases and J by 4 bases, with 4 bases between them. CDR1 is MNHEY, CDR2 SVGEGT, per germline. CDR3 size: 12 residues. The CDR3 bases are TGTGCCAGCAGTTACTCGAGTTACGAGCAGTACTTC. It codes for CASSYSSYEQYF.